Listed below are T cell receptor beta chains from one sample, sequenced in a study of liver allograft versus peripheral blood T cells. One entry per CDR3 protein results from TCRdb running MiXCR on the reads. The table has around 10,000 distinct CDR3 sequences, 15% to 20% seen once. Source of these receptors: a human patient who had a liver transplant. Some T cells may originate from the graft donor. Both conserved end residues are part of each CDR3. D genes are given only for firm matches. A row's size may be missing; if present it is once, few, many or a size class.

v_call: TRBV28
d_call: NA
clone_size: few
j_call: TRBJ1-1
cdr3_nt: TGTGCCAGCAGTTTCGCGGGGAACACTGAAGCTTTCTTT
cdr3_aa: CASSFAGNTEAFF

v_call: TRBV11-2
d_call: NA
clone_size: NA
j_call: TRBJ2-3
cdr3_nt: TGTGTCAGCAGCTCCGTGGGTGCTAGCACAGATACGCAGTATTTT
cdr3_aa: CVSSSVGASTDTQYF

v_call: TRBV19
d_call: TRBD1
clone_size: many
j_call: TRBJ2-5
cdr3_nt: TGTGCCAGTAGACAGGGGGCCCTTTCAGAGACCCAGTACTTC
cdr3_aa: CASRQGALSETQYF

v_call: TRBV14
d_call: NA
clone_size: few
j_call: TRBJ1-4
cdr3_nt: TGTGCCAGCAGCCAAGCTTACCGGGCGACTAATGAAAAACTGTTTTTT
cdr3_aa: CASSQAYRATNEKLFF

v_call: TRBV19
d_call: NA
clone_size: few
j_call: TRBJ1-3
cdr3_nt: TGTGCCAGTAGGACCCTCGGAACTGGAAACACCATATATTTT
cdr3_aa: CASRTLGTGNTIYF

v_call: TRBV9
d_call: NA
clone_size: NA
j_call: TRBJ1-3
cdr3_nt: TGTGCCAGCAGCGTCCGACAAGCTGGAAACACCATATATTTT
cdr3_aa: CASSVRQAGNTIYF

v_call: TRBV28
d_call: NA
clone_size: medium-sized
j_call: TRBJ2-6
cdr3_nt: TGTGCCAGCAGTCGCGATAAAATTGGGGGGACCGGGGCCAACGTCCTGACTTTC
cdr3_aa: CASSRDKIGGTGANVLTF

v_call: TRBV18
d_call: NA
clone_size: many
j_call: TRBJ2-7
cdr3_nt: TGTGCCAGCTCACAGGGAATTTCCTACGAGCAGTACTTC
cdr3_aa: CASSQGISYEQYF

v_call: TRBV30
d_call: TRBD1
clone_size: NA
j_call: TRBJ1-6
cdr3_nt: TGTGCCCGCGCATCACAGGGGTTTGGTTCACCCCTCCACTTT
cdr3_aa: CARASQGFGSPLHF

v_call: TRBV6-5
d_call: NA
clone_size: medium-sized
j_call: TRBJ2-1
cdr3_nt: TGTGCCAGCAGTTACTCCCGGGGGGCAGGTGAGCAGTTCTTC
cdr3_aa: CASSYSRGAGEQFF

v_call: TRBV7-9
d_call: NA
clone_size: few
j_call: TRBJ2-1
cdr3_nt: TGTGCCAGCAGCTTAAGGGCTAGCCCACGCCTAGACAATGAGCAGTTCTTC
cdr3_aa: CASSLRASPRLDNEQFF

v_call: TRBV10-3
d_call: NA
clone_size: many
j_call: TRBJ2-3
cdr3_nt: TGTGCCATCAGTGACCAACAGGGGAGGTTCACAGATACGCAGTATTTT
cdr3_aa: CAISDQQGRFTDTQYF

v_call: TRBV19
d_call: NA
clone_size: medium-sized
j_call: TRBJ2-3
cdr3_nt: TGTGCCAGTAGTATAGGACTAGCAGATACGCAGTATTTT
cdr3_aa: CASSIGLADTQYF

v_call: TRBV28
d_call: TRBD2
clone_size: few
j_call: TRBJ2-3
cdr3_nt: TGTGCCAGCAGATCTGGGGGCCTAGCGGGGCGCACAGATACGCAGTATTTT
cdr3_aa: CASRSGGLAGRTDTQYF

v_call: TRBV6-5
d_call: TRBD1
clone_size: many
j_call: TRBJ1-1
cdr3_nt: TGTGCCAGCAGACCTGACAGGGGAAATGGGAGCCCTGAAGCTTTCTTT
cdr3_aa: CASRPDRGNGSPEAFF